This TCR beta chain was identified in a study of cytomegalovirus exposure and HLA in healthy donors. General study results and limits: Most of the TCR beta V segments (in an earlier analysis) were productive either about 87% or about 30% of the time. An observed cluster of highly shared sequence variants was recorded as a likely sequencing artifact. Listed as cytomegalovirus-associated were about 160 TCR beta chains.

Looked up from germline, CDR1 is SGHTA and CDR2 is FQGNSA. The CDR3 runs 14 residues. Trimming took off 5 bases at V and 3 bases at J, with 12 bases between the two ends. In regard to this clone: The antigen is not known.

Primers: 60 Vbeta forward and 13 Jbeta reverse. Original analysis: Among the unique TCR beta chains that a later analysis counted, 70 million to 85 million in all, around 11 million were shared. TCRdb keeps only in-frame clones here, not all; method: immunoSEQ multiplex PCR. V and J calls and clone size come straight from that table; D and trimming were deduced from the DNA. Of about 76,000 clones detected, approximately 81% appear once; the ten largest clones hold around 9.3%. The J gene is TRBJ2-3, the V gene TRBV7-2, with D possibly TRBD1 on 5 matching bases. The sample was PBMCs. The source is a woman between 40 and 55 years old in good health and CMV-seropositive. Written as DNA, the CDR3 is TGTGCCAGCAGCGTACTGCCAGGGACAGATACGCAGTATTTT. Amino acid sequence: CASSVLPGTDTQYF. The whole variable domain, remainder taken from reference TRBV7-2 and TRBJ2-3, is GAGVSQSPSNKVTEKGKDVELRCDPISGHTALYWYRQSLGQGLEFLIYFQGNSAPDKSGLPSDRFSAERTGGSVSTLTIQRTQQEDSAVYLCASSVLPGTDTQYFGPGTRLTVL.